These 22 T cell receptor beta chains were sequenced from one sample in a study of blood T cells in healthy people across ages (dated by TCRdb to the mid-2010s). Libraries were built with 5' RACE. The run used an Illumina HiSeq 2500. The second PCR ran for roughly 7 to 11 cycles and used a J-beta primer mix along with a sample-barcoded 5' primer. TCRdb reran the public reads through fastp at Q25 and MiXCR, keeping productive beta chains. Rows merge per CDR3 protein into single entries with the most common DNA and genes. This sample holds around 990,000 distinct CDR3 sequences; approximately 38% were observed only once. Clones ranked in the top ten supply 13% of the sample. Sequencing was done on a sample of blood. The receptors were sampled from a young man in good health.

This clonotype was seen a handful of times. The chain combines TRBV10-3 with TRBJ1-2; 11 bases line up with TRBD1. Germline V lookup: CDR1 ENHRY, CDR2 SYGVKD. The CDR3 is 17 residues long. With 1 base clipped from V and 6 bases from J, the junction kept 10 bases outside the gene matches. CDR3 in amino acids: CAISEFPLGQGVNGYTF. The CDR3 DNA reads as TGTGCCATCAGTGAGTTCCCTCTGGGACAGGGGGTAAATGGCTACACCTTC.

There are a few counts of this clonotype. The J gene is TRBJ2-1, the V gene TRBV9, with a tentative D call TRBD1 (5 bases). This CDR3 has 14 residues. Germline V gene data show CDR1 as SGDLS and CDR2 as YYNGEE. The V end was cut by 3 bases, the J end by 2 bases, with 9 bases between. The CDR3 spells CASSASDTYNEQFF. CDR3 DNA: TGTGCCAGCAGCGCTTCGGACACCTACAATGAGCAGTTCTTC.

V usage is TRBV4-2 and J usage is TRBJ1-2; unclear D gene. Germline loops: CDR1 LGHNA, CDR2 YNFKEQ. The CDR3 extends over 17 amino acids. V lost 0 bases to trimming and J lost 2 bases, with 16 bases between them. CDR3 bases: TGTGCCAGCAGCCAAGATAATCGGGGTGATGCCAACTATGGCTACACCTTC. Translated, it gives CASSQDNRGDANYGYTF.

V gene TRBV7-9 combines with J gene TRBJ1-4; 9 bases fit TRBD1. Germline assignment: CDR1 SEHNR and CDR2 FQNEAQ (reference sequence). With V trimmed by 0 bases and J by 8 bases, 7 bases remained unmatched. This CDR3 comprises 16 residues. CDR3 loop: CASSLATGQGGEKLFF. CDR3 DNA sequence: TGTGCCAGCAGCTTAGCGACGGGACAGGGTGGCGAAAAACTGTTTTTT.

This clonotype was observed a few times. The V gene is TRBV28, the J gene TRBJ2-1; tentatively, D is TRBD1 or TRBD2 (6 bases each). CDR3 length: 16 residues. The germline V gene has CDR1 MDHEN and CDR2 SYDVKM. The V gene lost 4 bases and the J gene lost 6 bases, with 19 bases spanning the gap. The CDR3 loop is CASSSAWGARGNEQFF. The DNA of the CDR3 is TGTGCCAGCAGTTCAGCTTGGGGGGCCCGGGGCAATGAGCAGTTCTTC.

The chain employs TRBV10-3 and TRBJ2-7; D not certain. Germline V CDR1 and CDR2: ENHRY, SYGVKD. V shed 2 bases and J shed 7 bases, with 9 bases lying between them. The CDR3 contains 12 residues. The CDR3, as DNA: TGTGCCATCAGTGAGGATGCCGCGGAGCAGTACTTC. Encoded protein: CAISEDAAEQYF.

This clonotype occurred a few times. The genes are TRBV7-2 and TRBJ2-1; D not certain. CDR1 and CDR2 from the germline V gene are SGHTA and FQGNSA. This CDR3 is 16 amino acids long. V was shortened by 1 base and J by 2 bases, with 12 bases between the two germline ends. This CDR3 is CASSLGGRKTYNEQFF. The CDR3 region has the DNA TGTGCCAGCAGCTTAGGTGGCCGAAAAACCTACAATGAGCAGTTCTTC.

This clonotype was picked up a small number of times. The chain carries TRBV28 and TRBJ2-5; the D gene is possibly TRBD1 (6 bases). Between the trimmed V and J ends, which lost 2 bases and 5 bases, there was a span of 15 bases. Germline CDR1 MDHEN, CDR2 SYDVKM. This CDR3 has 15 amino acids. The CDR3 DNA is TGTGCCAGCAGTTTAGGGACAAGGACGGTGGAGACCCAGTACTTC. It specifies CASSLGTRTVETQYF.

The chain links TRBV4-3 to TRBJ2-2; D possibly corresponds to TRBD2 (6 bases). V was shortened by 5 bases and J by 3 bases, with 13 bases between the two germline ends. This CDR3 comprises 15 residues. Germline CDR1 and CDR2: LGHNA and YSLEER. The CDR3 reads CASSRRERDTGELFF. The CDR3 nucleotides are TGCGCCAGCAGCAGGCGGGAACGGGACACCGGGGAGCTGTTTTTT.

This sequence joins TRBV28 and TRBJ2-1; 8 bases are shared with TRBD1. The CDR3 sequence is 15 residues long. Trimming cost V 6 bases and J 4 bases; bases outside gene matches: 8. The germline CDR1 and CDR2 sequences are MDHEN and SYDVKM. The CDR3 DNA follows: TGTGCCAGCAGCCAGACAGGGGCGATTTACAATGAGCAGTTCTTC. It yields the protein CASSQTGAIYNEQFF.

On this clonotype itself: A much bigger clone sits one base away, suggesting this may be a read error. V usage is TRBV6-6 and J usage is TRBJ2-5; D might be TRBD1 (5 bases). The J call is uncertain, as TRBJ2-7 better fits the DNA end. The CDR3 sequence is 12 residues long. The germline V gene encodes CDR1 MNHNY and CDR2 SVGAGI (reference sequence). CDR3 residues: CASSRQIYEQYF. CDR3 in DNA: TGTGCCAGCAGCCGACAGATCTACGAGCAGTACTTC.

Only a few counts were recorded for this clonotype. This chain links TRBV14 with TRBJ2-1, with D possibly matching TRBD2 (6 bases). The CDR3 covers 17 residues. Germline V lookup: CDR1 SGHDN, CDR2 FVKESK. The V gene lost 4 bases and the J gene lost 0 bases, with 16 bases spanning the gap. CDR3 sequence reads: CASSPPGTSGSYNEQFF. CDR3 sequence (DNA): TGTGCCAGCAGCCCCCCCGGGACTTCTGGCTCCTACAATGAGCAGTTCTTC.

The chain uses TRBV4-3 and TRBJ2-3, with a possible D match to TRBD2 (6 bases). The germline V gene encodes CDR1 LGHNA and CDR2 YSLEER. Trimming removed 0 bases at V and 2 bases at J, with 18 bases between. This CDR3 spans 18 amino acids. CDR3 in amino acids: CASSQDPGVAEPTDTQYF. The CDR3 coding sequence is TGCGCCAGCAGCCAAGATCCTGGTGTAGCGGAGCCCACAGATACGCAGTATTTT.

The chain employs TRBV11-2 and TRBJ2-1; possible D gene TRBD2, 5 bases. The CDR3 is made up of 16 amino acids. Germline V gene lookup returns CDR1 SGHAT and CDR2 FQNNGV. V was trimmed by 6 bases and J by 0 bases, leaving 15 bases between them. The chain's CDR3 is CASRSPGISSYNEQFF. CDR3 in DNA: TGTGCCAGCAGATCTCCCGGGATTAGCTCCTACAATGAGCAGTTCTTC.

The chain couples TRBV10-3 to TRBJ2-5, with D possibly TRBD2 on 6 matching bases. Trimming stripped 2 bases from V and 1 base from J, with 8 bases between. The CDR3 extends over 14 amino acids. Germline CDR1 ENHRY, CDR2 SYGVKD. The CDR3 DNA is TGTGCCATCAGTGAGCGGGGGTCCCAAGAGACCCAGTACTTC. Its translation: CAISERGSQETQYF.

This clonotype was observed a few times. The gene calls are TRBV10-3 and TRBJ1-4; the D is unclear. V was cut by 3 bases and J by 4 bases, with 12 bases left in between. The length of the CDR3 is 15 residues. Germline V gene data show CDR1 as ENHRY and CDR2 as SYGVKD. CDR3 nucleotide sequence: TGTGCCATCAGTGATCTCGCAGGTGATAATGAAAAACTGTTTTTT. Amino acids: CAISDLAGDNEKLFF.

This clonotype occurred a few times. The chain is built from TRBV3-1 and TRBJ1-2; D unclear. The length of the CDR3 is 15 residues. V lost 4 bases to trimming and J lost 4 bases, with 16 bases between them. In germline, CDR1 is LGHDT, CDR2 YNNKEL (reference sequence). CDR3 protein: CASSPPLGRLYGYTF. The DNA for the CDR3 is TGTGCCAGCAGCCCCCCCTTGGGCAGGCTCTATGGCTACACCTTC. The complete variable domain, with remaining parts taken from reference TRBV3-1 and TRBJ1-2, reads DTAVSQTPKYLVTQMGNDKSIKCEQNLGHDTMYWYKQDSKKFLKIMFSYNNKELIINETVPNRFSPKSPDKAHLNLHINSLELGDSAVYFCASSPPLGRLYGYTFGSGTRLTVV.

The V gene is TRBV5-5, the J gene TRBJ2-6; a possible D gene is TRBD1 (6 bases). The CDR3 sequence is 17 residues long. CDR1 SGHKS and CDR2 YYEKEE come from the germline V gene (reference sequence). Trimming took 0 bases from V and 4 from J, leaving 14 bases between them. CDR3 bases: TGTGCCAGCAGCTTGGCCGTCAGGGGATCAGGGGCCAACGTCCTGACTTTC. Translating it yields CASSLAVRGSGANVLTF.

This chain uses TRBV9 with TRBJ2-2; D is perhaps TRBD2 (5 bases). The germline V and J ends were trimmed by 4 bases and 6 bases, with 16 bases remaining between them. The CDR3 is 15 amino acids. Germline values: CDR1 SGDLS, CDR2 YYNGEE. DNA of the CDR3: TGTGCCAGCAGCCCGCGGACTCGACGCGCCGGGGAGCTGTTTTTT. Translated: CASSPRTRRAGELFF.

The gene calls are TRBV20-1 and TRBJ2-1; possibly TRBD1 for D (5 bases). Germline CDR1 reads DFQATT; CDR2 reads SNEGSKA (reference sequence). The CDR3 extends over 11 amino acids. The ends were cut back, 0 bases at V and 15 bases at J, with 12 bases in the middle. For the CDR3, the DNA is TGCAGTGCTAGAGAGTCGGACATCTCGTTCTTC. As protein: CSARESDISFF.

The chain has TRBV10-3 and TRBJ1-4; D gene ambiguous. Looked up from germline, CDR1 is ENHRY and CDR2 is SYGVKD. This CDR3 contains 14 residues. The ends were cut back, 2 bases at V and 8 bases at J, with 12 bases in the middle. The CDR3: CAISEEKGGEKLFF. The CDR3 DNA is TGTGCCATCAGTGAGGAAAAGGGCGGGGAAAAACTGTTTTTT.

The rearrangement uses TRBV12-3 or TRBV12-4 and TRBJ2-1; a weak D match, TRBD1 (5 bases). CDR3 length: 14 amino acids. With 0 bases removed from V and 13 bases from J, the gap between germline ends came to 16 bases. The CDR3 DNA sequence: TGTGCCAGCAGTTTAGCCGACAGCCAAGAGACCCAGTTCTTC. It translates to CASSLADSQETQFF.